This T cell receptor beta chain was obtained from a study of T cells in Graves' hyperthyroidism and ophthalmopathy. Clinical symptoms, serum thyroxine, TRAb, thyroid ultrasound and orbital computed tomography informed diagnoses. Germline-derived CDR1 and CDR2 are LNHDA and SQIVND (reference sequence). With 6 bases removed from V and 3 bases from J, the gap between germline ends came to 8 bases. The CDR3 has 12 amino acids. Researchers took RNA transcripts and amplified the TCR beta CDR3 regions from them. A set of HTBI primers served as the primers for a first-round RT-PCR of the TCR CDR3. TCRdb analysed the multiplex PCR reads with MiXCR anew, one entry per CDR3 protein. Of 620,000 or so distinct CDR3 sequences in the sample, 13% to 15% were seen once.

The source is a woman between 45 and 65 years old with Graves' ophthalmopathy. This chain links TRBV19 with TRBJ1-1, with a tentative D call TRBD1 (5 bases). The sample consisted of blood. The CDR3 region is CASRLRDTEAFF. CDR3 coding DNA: TGTGCCAGTAGGCTCAGGGACACTGAAGCTTTCTTT.